This TCR beta chain is from a study of T cells expressing NK-cell markers. Study as a whole: Each TCR beta repertoire originated in sorted T cells that were CD3+CD56+NKG2C+, CD3+CD56+NKG2C- or CD3+CD56-NKG2C+. Seropositivity for HCMV was found in most of the eight sequenced donors, with one seronegative.

Using the 5' RACE reads, TCRdb records one entry per CDR3 protein without DNA. This repertoire includes 25,000 to 35,000 distinct CDR3 sequences. CDR3 length: 14 amino acids. Germline CDR1 SGHTA, CDR2 FQGNSA. On this clonotype itself: What it recognizes is unknown.

Study-level findings and limits: These same clonotypes (in a few donors) also led the CD3+CD56-NKG2C+ fraction.

The TCR sequence derives from a woman between 18 and 70 years old in good health. This chain joins TRBV7-2 and TRBJ2-5; as DNA is missing, the TRBD1 call by TCRdb cannot be tested. Sequencing used blood T cells: a sorted CD56 or NKG2C T cell subset, CD4+ or CD8+ T cells, or bulk PBMC T cells (not recorded which). This chain's CDR3 is CASSDTGEGETQYF.